This T cell receptor beta chain was found in a study of T cells in localized non-small cell lung cancer. Germline values: CDR1 KGHSH, CDR2 LQKENI. The V end lost 2 bases, the J end lost 5 bases, and 12 bases lay between the germline ends. This CDR3 is 14 amino acids long. Worth noting for this clone: Its specificity is not known.

Study observations and caveats: Of the top 100 tumor clones, median 57 were in adjacent lung, around 28 among its top 100. Uninvolved adjacent lung had higher T cell clonality than tumor and all other tissues.

Sequencing used immunoSEQ multiplex PCR; TCRdb keeps in-frame clones, though not all of them. This sample has under 35,000 clones, with 85% to 95% found just once. The J gene is TRBJ1-1, the V gene TRBV18, with no clear D. This specimen was peripheral blood, taken before any cancer treatment. The origin of this receptor is a female donor at least 60 years old with stage I lung adenocarcinoma. The CDR3 here is CASSPESGRTEAFF. The CDR3 DNA is TGTGCCAGCTCACCAGAGTCGGGGAGGACTGAAGCTTTCTTT.